This TCR beta chain was documented in a study of CD8 T cells in ankylosing spondylitis. Study observations and caveats: Several of the motif variants were reported before in synovial fluid and blood from reactive arthritis. There was a TCR beta motif, made of fewer than 10 highly homologous variants, that appeared characteristic of ankylosing spondylitis blood. Disease-linked clones proved CD8+ and comparatively uncommon in peripheral blood.

This clonotype was recorded at least ten times. Its cognate antigen is unknown. TCRdb reprocessed the 5' RACE reads with MiXCR, giving one entry per CDR3 protein. The data contain under 150,000 distinct CDR3 sequences, roughly an eighth of them singletons. CDR1 and CDR2 from the germline V gene are DFQATT and SNEGSKA (reference sequence). The V and J ends lost 0 bases and 5 bases respectively, with 13 bases between them. This CDR3 comprises 14 residues. The origin of this receptor is a female donor with ankylosing spondylitis or in good health (not recorded which). The chain is built from TRBV20-1 and TRBJ2-5, with D tentatively TRBD2 (6 bases). Sequencing input: blood, either unsorted or a sorted T cell fraction (not recorded which). CDR3 bases: TGCAGTGCTAGAGATCGAACTAGCAGGGAGACCCAGTACTTC. Translated: CSARDRTSRETQYF.